One T cell receptor (beta chain) is described in this entry. What it recognizes is unknown. This entry belongs to a study of T-cell memory formation after mild COVID-19. Points from the study as a whole: Most CD4+ clones that shrank were in CM and EM, while CD8+ ones turned up in EMRA.

TCRdb redid the calling of the 5' RACE reads with MiXCR, one entry per CDR3 protein. The sample has almost 350,000 distinct CDR3 sequences, about 20% seen once. CDR3 length: 14 residues. V was trimmed by 2 bases and J by 6 bases, leaving 12 bases between them. The germline V gene has CDR1 MNHEY and CDR2 SVGAGI. The chain links TRBV6-5 to TRBJ2-3; tentative D call: TRBD1 (6 bases). The sequenced sample consisted of PBMCs or a T cell subset sorted from them (not recorded which). The clonotype originates from a man aged 18 to 29 who had mild COVID-19 (a few samples of this study predate the infection). Cell type and time point are not known. CDR3 in amino acids: CASSYTRGRDTQYF. In nucleotides, the CDR3 is TGTGCCAGCAGTTACACCAGGGGTCGGGATACGCAGTATTTT.